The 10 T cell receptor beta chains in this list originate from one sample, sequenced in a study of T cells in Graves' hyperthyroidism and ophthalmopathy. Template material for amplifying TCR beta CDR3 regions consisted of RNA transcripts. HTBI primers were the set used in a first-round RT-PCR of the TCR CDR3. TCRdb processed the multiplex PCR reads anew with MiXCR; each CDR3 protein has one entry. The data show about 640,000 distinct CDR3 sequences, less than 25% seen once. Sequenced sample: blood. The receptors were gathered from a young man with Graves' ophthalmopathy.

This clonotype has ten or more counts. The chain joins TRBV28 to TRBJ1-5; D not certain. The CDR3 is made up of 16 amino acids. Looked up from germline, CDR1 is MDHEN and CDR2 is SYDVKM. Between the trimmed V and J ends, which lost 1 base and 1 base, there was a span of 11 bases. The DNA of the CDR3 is TGTGCCAGCAGTTTATCGAAAGGTCCAAGCAATCAGCCCCAGCATTTT. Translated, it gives CASSLSKGPSNQPQHF.

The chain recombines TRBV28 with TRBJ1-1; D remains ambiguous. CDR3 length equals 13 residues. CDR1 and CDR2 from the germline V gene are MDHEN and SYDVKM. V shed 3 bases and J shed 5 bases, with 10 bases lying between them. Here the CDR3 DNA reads TGTGCCAGCAGTTTTGGCTCAATAACTGAAGCTTTCTTT. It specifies CASSFGSITEAFF. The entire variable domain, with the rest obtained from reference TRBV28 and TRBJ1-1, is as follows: DVKVTQSSRYLVKRTGEKVFLECVQDMDHENMFWYRQDPGLGLRLIYFSYDVKMKEKGDIPEGYSVSREKKERFSLILESASTNQTSMYLCASSFGSITEAFFGQGTRLTVV.

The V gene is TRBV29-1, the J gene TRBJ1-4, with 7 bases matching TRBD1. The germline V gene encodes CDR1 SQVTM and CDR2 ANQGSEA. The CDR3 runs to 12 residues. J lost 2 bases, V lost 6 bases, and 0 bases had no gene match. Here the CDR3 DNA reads TGCAGCGTACAGGGGACTAATGAAAAACTGTTTTTT. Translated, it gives CSVQGTNEKLFF.

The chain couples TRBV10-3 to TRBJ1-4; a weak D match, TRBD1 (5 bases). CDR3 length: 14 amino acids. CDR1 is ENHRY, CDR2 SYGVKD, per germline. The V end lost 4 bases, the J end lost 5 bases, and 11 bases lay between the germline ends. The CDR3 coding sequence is TGTGCCATCAGTGCAGGGACTAGCAATGAAAAACTGTTTTTT. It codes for CAISAGTSNEKLFF.

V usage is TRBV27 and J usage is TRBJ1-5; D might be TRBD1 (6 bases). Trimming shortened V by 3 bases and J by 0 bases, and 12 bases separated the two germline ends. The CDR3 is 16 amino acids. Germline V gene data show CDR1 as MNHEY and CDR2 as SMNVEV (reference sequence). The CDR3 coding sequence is TGTGCCAGCAGTTTCGGGGGGGCAGATAGCAATCAGCCCCAGCATTTT. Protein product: CASSFGGADSNQPQHF.

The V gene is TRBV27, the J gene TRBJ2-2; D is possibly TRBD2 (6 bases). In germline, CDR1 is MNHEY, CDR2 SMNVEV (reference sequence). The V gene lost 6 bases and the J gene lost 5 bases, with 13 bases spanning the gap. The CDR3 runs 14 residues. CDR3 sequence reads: CASRSRDGTGELFF. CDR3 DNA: TGTGCCAGCAGATCGCGGGATGGAACCGGGGAGCTGTTTTTT.

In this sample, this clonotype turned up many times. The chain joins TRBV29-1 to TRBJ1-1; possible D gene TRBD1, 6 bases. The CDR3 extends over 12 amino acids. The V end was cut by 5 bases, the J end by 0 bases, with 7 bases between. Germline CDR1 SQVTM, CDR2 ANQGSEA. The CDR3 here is CSVRDMNTEAFF. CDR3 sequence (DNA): TGCAGCGTTCGGGACATGAACACTGAAGCTTTCTTT.

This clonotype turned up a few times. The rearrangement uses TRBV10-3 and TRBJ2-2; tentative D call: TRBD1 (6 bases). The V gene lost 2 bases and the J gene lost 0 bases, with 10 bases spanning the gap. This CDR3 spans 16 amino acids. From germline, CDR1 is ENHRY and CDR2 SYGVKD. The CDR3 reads CAISEPGHANTGELFF. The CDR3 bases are TGTGCCATCAGTGAGCCGGGACACGCGAACACCGGGGAGCTGTTTTTT.

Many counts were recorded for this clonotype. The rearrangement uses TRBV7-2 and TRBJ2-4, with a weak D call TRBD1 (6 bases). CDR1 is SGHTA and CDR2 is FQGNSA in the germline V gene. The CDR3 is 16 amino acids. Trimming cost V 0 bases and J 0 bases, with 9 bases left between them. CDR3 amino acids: CASSLADSLAKNIQYF. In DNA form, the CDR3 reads TGTGCCAGCAGCTTAGCGGACAGCCTAGCCAAAAACATTCAGTACTTC.

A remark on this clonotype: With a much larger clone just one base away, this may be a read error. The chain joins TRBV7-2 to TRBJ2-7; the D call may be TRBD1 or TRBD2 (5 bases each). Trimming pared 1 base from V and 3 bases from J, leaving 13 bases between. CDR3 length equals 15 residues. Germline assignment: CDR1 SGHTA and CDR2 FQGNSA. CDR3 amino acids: CASSLEARGNYEQYF. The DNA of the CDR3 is TGTGCCAGCAGCTTAGAAGCCCGGGGCAACTACGAGCAGTACTTC.